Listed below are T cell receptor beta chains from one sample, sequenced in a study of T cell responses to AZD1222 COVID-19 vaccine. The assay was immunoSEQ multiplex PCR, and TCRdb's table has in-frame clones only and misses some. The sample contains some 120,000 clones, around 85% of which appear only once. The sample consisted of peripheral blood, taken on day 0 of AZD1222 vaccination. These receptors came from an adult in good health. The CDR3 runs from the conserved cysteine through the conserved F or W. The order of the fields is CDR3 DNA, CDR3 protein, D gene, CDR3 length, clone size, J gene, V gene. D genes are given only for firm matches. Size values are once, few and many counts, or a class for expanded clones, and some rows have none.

CDR3nt: TGTGCCAGCAGCCCCCTTGAGCGGGGGGCTGGAGGGGAGCTGTTTTTT
CDR3aa: CASSPLERGAGGELFF
d_gene: TRBD2
len: 16
abundance: -
j_gene: TRBJ2-2
v_gene: TRBV7-3

CDR3nt: TGTGCCAGCAGCGACCGGACAGGGAACTATGGCTACACCTTC
CDR3aa: CASSDRTGNYGYTF
d_gene: TRBD1
len: 14
abundance: -
j_gene: TRBJ1-2
v_gene: TRBV9

CDR3nt: TGTGCCAGCAGTCCGGGACAGGGGAAAACTGAAGCTTTCTTT
CDR3aa: CASSPGQGKTEAFF
d_gene: TRBD1
len: 14
abundance: -
j_gene: TRBJ1-1
v_gene: TRBV6-5

CDR3nt: TGCGCCAGCAGCTTGGTTCAGATAGACTACGAGCAGTACTTC
CDR3aa: CASSLVQIDYEQYF
d_gene: -
len: 14
abundance: -
j_gene: TRBJ2-7
v_gene: TRBV5-1

CDR3nt: TGTGCCTGGAGTCCTCCGGGACAGGGGACCTACAATGAGCAGTTCTTC
CDR3aa: CAWSPPGQGTYNEQFF
d_gene: TRBD1
len: 16
abundance: -
j_gene: TRBJ2-1
v_gene: TRBV30

CDR3nt: TGTGCCAGTAGTGTTTACAGGGTGGGGAACACTGAAGCTTTCTTT
CDR3aa: CASSVYRVGNTEAFF
d_gene: -
len: 15
abundance: -
j_gene: TRBJ1-1
v_gene: TRBV19

CDR3nt: TGTGCCGCGTCCCCCCGGGACAGGGGGTACACAGATACGCAGTATTTT
CDR3aa: CAASPRDRGYTDTQYF
d_gene: TRBD1
len: 16
abundance: -
j_gene: TRBJ2-3
v_gene: TRBV24-1

CDR3nt: TGTGCCAGCAGCTCCGGGACTAGCGGGGGATGGACAGATACGCAGTATTTT
CDR3aa: CASSSGTSGGWTDTQYF
d_gene: TRBD2
len: 17
abundance: -
j_gene: TRBJ2-3
v_gene: TRBV7-3

CDR3nt: TGTGCCAGCAGTTGGACTAGCGGGGGGGCAGATACGCAGTATTTT
CDR3aa: CASSWTSGGADTQYF
d_gene: TRBD2
len: 15
abundance: -
j_gene: TRBJ2-3
v_gene: TRBV6-2/TRBV6-3

CDR3nt: TGTGCCAGCAGCCAAGGGTGGCAAAATCGCTTAACAGATACGCAGTATTTT
CDR3aa: CASSQGWQNRLTDTQYF
d_gene: -
len: 17
abundance: -
j_gene: TRBJ2-3
v_gene: TRBV3-1/TRBV3-2

CDR3nt: TGTGCCAGCAGCTTAGGATCGACGACCTCAATCTACGAGCAGTACTTC
CDR3aa: CASSLGSTTSIYEQYF
d_gene: -
len: 16
abundance: once
j_gene: TRBJ2-7
v_gene: TRBV7-6

CDR3nt: TGCAGCGTTATACTAGCGGGAGTAGCAGATACGCAGTATTTT
CDR3aa: CSVILAGVADTQYF
d_gene: TRBD2
len: 14
abundance: -
j_gene: TRBJ2-3
v_gene: TRBV29-1

CDR3nt: TGTGCCAGTAGTATAGATTACAGGGGTGACTATGGCTACACCTTC
CDR3aa: CASSIDYRGDYGYTF
d_gene: TRBD1
len: 15
abundance: -
j_gene: TRBJ1-2
v_gene: TRBV19

CDR3nt: TGTGCCACAAAACCGGGACTAGCGGGGGGCACAGATACGCAGTATTTT
CDR3aa: CATKPGLAGGTDTQYF
d_gene: TRBD2
len: 16
abundance: once
j_gene: TRBJ2-3
v_gene: TRBV15

CDR3nt: TGTGCCAGCAGCCCCACAGGGTTTACTAATGAAAAACTGTTTTTT
CDR3aa: CASSPTGFTNEKLFF
d_gene: -
len: 15
abundance: -
j_gene: TRBJ1-4
v_gene: TRBV9

CDR3nt: TGTGCCAGCAGCTTAGATCGAACAGGGAGGAATAGCAATCAGCCCCAGCATTTT
CDR3aa: CASSLDRTGRNSNQPQHF
d_gene: -
len: 18
abundance: few
j_gene: TRBJ1-5
v_gene: TRBV5-6

CDR3nt: TGTGCCAGTAGTAGCAGCGGAAACACCGGGGAGCTGTTTTTT
CDR3aa: CASSSSGNTGELFF
d_gene: -
len: 14
abundance: -
j_gene: TRBJ2-2
v_gene: TRBV19

CDR3nt: TGTGCCAGCAGCTACCCTGGACAGAAAACAGATACGCAGTATTTT
CDR3aa: CASSYPGQKTDTQYF
d_gene: -
len: 15
abundance: -
j_gene: TRBJ2-3
v_gene: TRBV11-3

CDR3nt: TGTGCCACCAGCAGAGATCACAGCAACACTGAAGCTTTCTTT
CDR3aa: CATSRDHSNTEAFF
d_gene: -
len: 14
abundance: -
j_gene: TRBJ1-1
v_gene: TRBV15

CDR3nt: TGTGCCAGCAGCTCGCCTCGACTAGCGGGGGAGCAGTACTTC
CDR3aa: CASSSPRLAGEQYF
d_gene: TRBD2
len: 14
abundance: -
j_gene: TRBJ2-7
v_gene: TRBV7-9

CDR3nt: TGTGCCAGCAGTACCGACGGCAGGGTAAGCGGCTACACCTTC
CDR3aa: CASSTDGRVSGYTF
d_gene: -
len: 14
abundance: -
j_gene: TRBJ1-2
v_gene: TRBV2

CDR3nt: TGTGCCAGCAGTTGGGACAGGGGCACCGGGGAGCTGTTTTTT
CDR3aa: CASSWDRGTGELFF
d_gene: TRBD1
len: 14
abundance: -
j_gene: TRBJ2-2
v_gene: TRBV6-5

CDR3nt: TGTGCCAGCAGCATCCGGCCAGGGGACACCATATATTTT
CDR3aa: CASSIRPGDTIYF
d_gene: -
len: 13
abundance: -
j_gene: TRBJ1-3
v_gene: TRBV11-2

CDR3nt: TGTGCCAGCAGCAAAGCGGCGAACAGGGGAGCAGGATATGGCTACACCTTC
CDR3aa: CASSKAANRGAGYGYTF
d_gene: -
len: 17
abundance: once
j_gene: TRBJ1-2
v_gene: TRBV21-1

CDR3nt: TGTGCCAGCAGCCCAAGGGGGCTAAGGGCCGGGGAGCTGTTTTTT
CDR3aa: CASSPRGLRAGELFF
d_gene: TRBD1
len: 15
abundance: once
j_gene: TRBJ2-2
v_gene: TRBV11-3

CDR3nt: TGTGCCAGCAGCTTGAGCTCAGATACGCAGTATTTT
CDR3aa: CASSLSSDTQYF
d_gene: -
len: 12
abundance: -
j_gene: TRBJ2-3
v_gene: TRBV5-4

CDR3nt: TGTGCCAGCAGCGCGGGGAACTCCGGGACTTTGGGCTACACCTTC
CDR3aa: CASSAGNSGTLGYTF
d_gene: -
len: 15
abundance: few
j_gene: TRBJ1-2
v_gene: TRBV6-4

CDR3nt: TGTGCCAGCAGTGAGGGAGGGACGGCCGGAAACACCATATATTTT
CDR3aa: CASSEGGTAGNTIYF
d_gene: -
len: 15
abundance: -
j_gene: TRBJ1-3
v_gene: TRBV25-1

CDR3nt: TGTGCCAGCAGTTACTCGGGGGCGGTATATGAAAAACTGTTTTTT
CDR3aa: CASSYSGAVYEKLFF
d_gene: -
len: 15
abundance: -
j_gene: TRBJ1-4
v_gene: TRBV6-5

CDR3nt: TGTGCCAGCTCACCAGGGAACACTGAAGCTTTCTTT
CDR3aa: CASSPGNTEAFF
d_gene: -
len: 12
abundance: -
j_gene: TRBJ1-1
v_gene: TRBV18

CDR3nt: TGTGCCACCAGTGATTCCCCGGACAGGGTTTTGGATGAGCAGTTCTTC
CDR3aa: CATSDSPDRVLDEQFF
d_gene: TRBD1
len: 16
abundance: -
j_gene: TRBJ2-1
v_gene: TRBV24-1